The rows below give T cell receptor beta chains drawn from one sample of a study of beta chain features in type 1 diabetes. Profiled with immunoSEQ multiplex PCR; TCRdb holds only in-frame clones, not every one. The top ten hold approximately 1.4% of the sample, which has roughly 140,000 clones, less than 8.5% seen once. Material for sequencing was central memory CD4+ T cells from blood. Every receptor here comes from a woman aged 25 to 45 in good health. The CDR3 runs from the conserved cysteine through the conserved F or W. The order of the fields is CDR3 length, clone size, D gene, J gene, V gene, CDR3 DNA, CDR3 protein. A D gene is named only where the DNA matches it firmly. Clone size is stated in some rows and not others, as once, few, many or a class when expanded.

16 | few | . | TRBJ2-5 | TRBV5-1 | TGCGCCAGCAGCCCGGGTGGGGCCGTGGGGCAAGAGACCCAGTACTTC | CASSPGGAVGQETQYF
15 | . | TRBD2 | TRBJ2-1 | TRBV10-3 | TGTGCCATCAGTCCGATTAGCGGGAGCGATAATGAGCAGTTCTTC | CAISPISGSDNEQFF
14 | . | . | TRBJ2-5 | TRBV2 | TGTGCCAGCAGTGTTGCACAGGCCGAAGAGACCCAGTACTTC | CASSVAQAEETQYF
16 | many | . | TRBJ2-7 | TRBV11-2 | TGTGCCAGCAGCTGGGCGGGGCGGGGAAAGACCTACGAGCAGTACTTC | CASSWAGRGKTYEQYF
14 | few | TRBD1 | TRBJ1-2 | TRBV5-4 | TGTGCCAGCAGCTCCGAGACAGGGGCGAATGGCTACACCTTC | CASSSETGANGYTF
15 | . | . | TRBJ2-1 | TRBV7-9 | TGTGCCAGCACTAATGGGGCCGGGGGTTACAATGAGCAGTTCTTC | CASTNGAGGYNEQFF
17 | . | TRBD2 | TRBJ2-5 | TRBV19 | TGTGCCAGTGGTCCGGGACTAGGGAGGTTCGTTCAAGAGACCCAGTACTTC | CASGPGLGRFVQETQYF
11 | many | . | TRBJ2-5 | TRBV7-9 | TGTGCCAGCAGCTCCGGGGAGACCCAGTACTTC | CASSSGETQYF
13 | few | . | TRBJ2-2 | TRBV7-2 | TGTGCCAGCGAGCCCAACAGGGCCGGGGAGCTGTTTTTT | CASEPNRAGELFF
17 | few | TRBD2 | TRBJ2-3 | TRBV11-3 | TGTGCCAGCAGCTTAGGGACAACTAGCGGGAGCACAGATACGCAGTATTTT | CASSLGTTSGSTDTQYF
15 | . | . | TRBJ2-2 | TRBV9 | TGTGCCAGCAGCGTCCAGGTCATGAACACCGGGGAGCTGTTTTTT | CASSVQVMNTGELFF
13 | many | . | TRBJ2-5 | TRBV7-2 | TGTGCCAGCAGCTTAGGAGCGGGGTGGGGGCTGTACTTC | CASSLGAGWGLYF
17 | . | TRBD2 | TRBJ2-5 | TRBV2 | TGTGCCAGCATCCCGCAGGGGCTGAGGAGCGGGGGCGAGACCCAGTACTTC | CASIPQGLRSGGETQYF
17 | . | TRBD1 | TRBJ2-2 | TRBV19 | TGTGCCAGTAGTATTCGGAACAGGGGCTGGAACACCGGGGAGCTGTTTTTT | CASSIRNRGWNTGELFF
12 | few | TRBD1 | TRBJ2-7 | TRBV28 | TGTGCCAGCAGTTTAGACAGGGTATCGTTCTACTTC | CASSLDRVSFYF
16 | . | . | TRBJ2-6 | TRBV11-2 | TGTGCCAGCAGCACAGGGACGACTTCTGGGGCCAACGTCCTGACTTTC | CASSTGTTSGANVLTF
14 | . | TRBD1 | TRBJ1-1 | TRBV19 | TGTGCCAGTAGTATGCAGGGGGAGACCACTGAAGCTTTCTTT | CASSMQGETTEAFF
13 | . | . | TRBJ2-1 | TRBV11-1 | TGTGCCAGCAGCTTAGCCCGCTACAATGAGCAGTTCTTC | CASSLARYNEQFF
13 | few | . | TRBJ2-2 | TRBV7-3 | TGTGCCAGCAGCTCCAGGGGCCCCGGGGAGCTGTTTTTT | CASSSRGPGELFF
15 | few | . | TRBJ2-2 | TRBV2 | TGTGCCAGCAGGTTCGGGGGGCGCGACACCGGGGAGCTGTTTTTT | CASRFGGRDTGELFF
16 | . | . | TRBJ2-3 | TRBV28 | TGTGCCACGGGGGGCCTAAGGGGGGTCGGTTCAGATACGCAGTATTTT | CATGGLRGVGSDTQYF
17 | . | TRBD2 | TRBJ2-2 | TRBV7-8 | TGTGCCAGCAGCCCTGGTTGGGGACTAGCCGACACCGGGGAGCTGTTTTTT | CASSPGWGLADTGELFF